These 22 T cell receptor beta chains originate from one sample sequenced in a study of blood T cell repertoires in COVID-19. Clones were sequenced by immunoSEQ multiplex PCR, and TCRdb holds only the in-frame ones, with some missing. Of approximately 300,000 clones listed, roughly 90% are singletons. Sample: PBMCs or T cells enriched from blood (not recorded which). These receptors were collected from a woman in her 30s who had recovered from COVID-19.

The J gene is TRBJ1-2, the V gene TRBV11-1; D unresolved. Germline values: CDR1 SGHAT, CDR2 FQDESV (reference sequence). The CDR3 extends over 13 amino acids. V was shortened by 1 base and J by 7 bases, with 10 bases between the two germline ends. CDR3 in DNA: TGTGCCAGCAGCTTAGACGGGTGGCCTGGCTACACCTTC. Translated, it gives CASSLDGWPGYTF. The full variable domain, completed using reference TRBV11-1 and TRBJ1-2, is EAEVAQSPRYKITEKSQAVAFWCDPISGHATLYWYRQILGQGPELLVQFQDESVVDDSQLPKDRFSAERLKGVDSTLKIQPAELGDSAMYLCASSLDGWPGYTFGSGTRLTVV.

The V and J genes are TRBV7-2 and TRBJ1-6, with D uncertain. CDR1 SGHTA and CDR2 FQGNSA come from the germline V gene. This CDR3 has 14 residues. V dropped 2 bases and J dropped 0 bases, with 2 bases sitting between them. For the CDR3, the DNA is TGTGCCAGCAGCTTACACTCCTATAATTCACCCCTCCACTTT. It codes for CASSLHSYNSPLHF.

This clone has just one count. The J gene is TRBJ2-7, the V gene TRBV3-1 (or the pseudogene TRBV3-2); D is unclear. This CDR3 is built from 12 residues. Germline V gene lookup returns CDR1 LGHDT and CDR2 YNNKEL (reference sequence). With 3 bases removed from V and 11 bases from J, the gap between germline ends came to 14 bases. The CDR3 DNA is TGTGCCAGCAGCCAGCCTTCTAGTGTTAAGTACTTC. Encoded protein: CASSQPSSVKYF.

The chain is built from TRBV18 and TRBJ2-1; TRBD2 agrees at 11 bases. Germline V CDR1 and CDR2: KGHSH, LQKENI. Unmatched junction bases numbered 3, after V lost 2 bases and J lost 6 bases. The CDR3 covers 15 residues. CDR3 DNA sequence: TGTGCCAGCTCACCAAGGCTAGCGGGAGGCAATGAGCAGTTCTTC. Its translation is CASSPRLAGGNEQFF.

V usage is TRBV4-1 and J usage is TRBJ1-6, with 8 bases aligning to TRBD1. CDR1 and CDR2 (germline): MGHRA, YSYEKL. CDR3 length equals 17 residues. The V segment lost 2 bases and the J segment 9 bases; nucleotides outside the gene matches: 12. The CDR3 region is CASSQTFPGQAGSPLHF. In DNA, the CDR3 is TGCGCCAGCAGCCAAACGTTCCCGGGACAGGCGGGTTCACCCCTCCACTTT.

This sequence joins TRBV4-2 and TRBJ2-5; TRBD1 is a possible D gene (6 bases). V shed 0 bases and J shed 6 bases, with 14 bases lying between them. CDR3 length: 15 residues. Germline values: CDR1 LGHNA, CDR2 YNFKEQ. CDR3 amino acids: CASSQDESGAQTQYF. As DNA, the CDR3 is TGTGCCAGCAGCCAAGATGAGTCAGGGGCACAGACCCAGTACTTC.

This chain connects TRBV6-5 to TRBJ2-6, with D possibly TRBD1 on 5 matching bases. CDR1 is MNHEY and CDR2 is SVGAGI in the germline V gene. V shed 8 bases and J shed 1 base, with 9 bases lying between them. The CDR3 length is 14 residues. CDR3 in DNA: TGTGCCAGCGCCAGGGATTCTGGGGCCAACGTCCTGACTTTC. It is translated as CASARDSGANVLTF.

The CDR3 protein is CASSSAQGNYGYTF. CDR3 sequence (DNA): TGTGCCAGCAGCTCTGCACAGGGGAACTATGGCTACACCTTC. The genes are TRBV28 and TRBJ1-2; 7 positions match TRBD1. There are 14 residues in the CDR3. Germline V gene lookup returns CDR1 MDHEN and CDR2 SYDVKM. V trimming: 6 bases; J trimming: 2 bases; junction bases outside the gene matches: 6.

This chain uses TRBV7-2 with TRBJ1-1; D gene ambiguous. The CDR3 totals 12 residues. CDR1 SGHTA and CDR2 FQGNSA come from the germline V gene. V was pared by 7 bases and J by 7 bases, with 13 bases between. CDR3 DNA: TGTGCCAGCACCGGACCGGGATATGAAGCTTTCTTT. Amino acid sequence: CASTGPGYEAFF.

The J gene is TRBJ2-3, the V gene TRBV6-4; D perhaps matches TRBD1 (6 bases). Germline V gene lookup returns CDR1 MRHNA and CDR2 SNTAGT. The CDR3 covers 15 residues. V lost 3 bases and J 1 base, leaving 11 bases between the germline ends. In DNA, the CDR3 is TGTGCCAGCAGTGAACAGGGTGGAGGCACAGATACGCAGTATTTT. It codes for CASSEQGGGTDTQYF.

This sequence joins TRBV4-2 and TRBJ2-7, with D possibly matching TRBD1 (5 bases). The CDR3 runs 15 residues. Trimming stripped 0 bases from V and 0 bases from J, with 9 bases between. Germline V gene data show CDR1 as LGHNA and CDR2 as YNFKEQ. CDR3 region: CASSQEGQSSYEQYF. CDR3 sequence (DNA): TGTGCCAGCAGCCAAGAGGGGCAGAGCTCCTACGAGCAGTACTTC.

The chain uses TRBV5-6 and TRBJ2-7; D is perhaps TRBD1 (5 bases). Trimming removed 2 bases at V and 5 bases at J, with 17 bases between. The CDR3 sequence is 15 residues long. Germline-derived CDR1 and CDR2 are SGHDT and YYEEEE. Here the CDR3 DNA reads TGTGCCAGCAGCTTTCGCAATACAGGCGTCCACGAGCAGTACTTC. This translates into CASSFRNTGVHEQYF.

This chain joins TRBV7-9 and TRBJ2-5, with D possibly TRBD2 on 5 matching bases. This CDR3 is 15 amino acids long. Trimming cost V 6 bases and J 4 bases, with 18 bases left between them. Germline V gene data show CDR1 as SEHNR and CDR2 as FQNEAQ (reference sequence). CDR3 protein: CASSLYEGPTETQYF. CDR3 DNA: TGTGCCAGCAGTTTATACGAGGGCCCTACAGAGACCCAGTACTTC.

The genes are TRBV5-4 and TRBJ1-1, with 9 bases identical to TRBD1. Trimming removed 3 bases from V and 6 bases from J; junction bases left unmatched: 6. This CDR3 region has 14 residues. Germline CDR1 reads SGHNT; CDR2 reads YYREEE (reference sequence). CDR3 loop: CASSSGQGTAEAFF. The CDR3 DNA follows: TGTGCCAGCAGCTCAGGACAGGGGACGGCTGAAGCTTTCTTT.

This rearrangement joins TRBV7-4 to TRBJ2-1, with a tentative D call TRBD2 (5 bases). Per germline, CDR1 SGHVT and CDR2 SQSDAQ. Trimming removed 2 bases at V and 1 base at J, with 12 bases between. The CDR3 runs 16 residues. The CDR3 region has the DNA TGTGCCAGCAGCTTATGGGAGCTTCTATCCTACAATGAGCAGTTCTTC. Residues: CASSLWELLSYNEQFF.

This clone was seen a single time. The V call is TRBV9, the J call TRBJ2-5; tentative D call: TRBD2 (6 bases). The CDR3 loop spans 15 amino acids. From germline, CDR1 is SGDLS and CDR2 YYNGEE. Trimming took 3 bases from V and 7 from J, leaving 19 bases between them. CDR3 region: CASSALGGGGGTQYF. The CDR3 DNA follows: TGTGCCAGCAGCGCCCTCGGGGGAGGCGGAGGGACCCAGTACTTC.

This clone appeared a few times. The chain combines TRBV11-3 with TRBJ1-1; maybe TRBD1 (5 bases). V dropped 1 base and J dropped 3 bases, with 18 bases sitting between them. CDR1 is SGHNT, CDR2 YENEEA, per germline. This CDR3 has 17 residues. CDR3 amino acids: CASSLGGLGVKDTEAFF. The CDR3 nucleotides are TGTGCCAGCAGCTTAGGGGGCCTTGGAGTTAAGGACACTGAAGCTTTCTTT.

The chain employs TRBV21-1 and TRBJ1-5; TRBD1, the D gene given by the table, was not confirmed from the DNA. TRBV21-1 is flagged as a pseudogene. The length of the CDR3 is 14 residues. In DNA, the CDR3 is TGTGCCAGCAGAAGGGGCGGCTCGACTCAGCCCCAGCATTTT. Its translation: CASRRGGSTQPQHF.

This clone was observed a single time. J is TRBJ2-7 and V is TRBV4-1; 11 bases line up with TRBD2. Unmatched junction bases numbered 4, after V lost 3 bases and J lost 3 bases. Per germline, CDR1 MGHRA and CDR2 YSYEKL. The CDR3 covers 15 residues. CDR3 DNA: TGCGCCAGCAGCCATGCTAGCGGGGGGTTCTACGAGCAGTACTTC. Translated, it gives CASSHASGGFYEQYF.

The chain joins TRBV19 to TRBJ1-4; possible D gene TRBD1, 5 bases. Germline assignment: CDR1 LNHDA and CDR2 SQIVND (reference sequence). The V end was cut by 11 bases, the J end by 8 bases, with 15 bases between. CDR3 length: 12 amino acids. The DNA of the CDR3 is TGTGCCGCGGGGGGGGATCACGAAAAACTGTTTTTT. It yields the protein CAAGGDHEKLFF. Variable domain in full (rest from reference TRBV19 and TRBJ1-4): DGGITQSPKYLFRKEGQNVTLSCEQNLNHDAMYWYRQDPGQGLRLIYYSQIVNDFQKGDIAEGYSVSREKKESFPLTVTSAQKNPTAFYLCAAGGDHEKLFFGSGTQLSVL.

The chain recombines TRBV10-3 with TRBJ2-1; D not resolved. Germline V gene data show CDR1 as ENHRY and CDR2 as SYGVKD. The CDR3 is made up of 12 amino acids. V dropped 3 bases and J dropped 4 bases, with 4 bases sitting between them. The CDR3: CAISDQYNEQFF. CDR3 coding DNA: TGTGCCATCAGTGATCAGTACAATGAGCAGTTCTTC.

This clone was detected once. The chain combines TRBV3-1 (or the pseudogene TRBV3-2) with TRBJ2-4; 7 bases align to TRBD1. Germline CDR1 is LGHDT and CDR2 is YNNKEL (reference sequence). The J segment lost 9 bases and the V segment lost 4 bases, leaving 6 bases of the junction unmatched. CDR3 length: 13 residues. In DNA form, the CDR3 reads TGTGCCAGCAGCCTCGACAGGGCGGGCATTCAGTACTTC. This codes for CASSLDRAGIQYF.